Below, 9 T cell receptor beta chains from the same sample are listed, as sequenced in a study of shared clonotypes between healthy human individuals. Repertoires were generated with immunoSEQ multiplex PCR, while TCRdb's copy carries only in-frame clones and drops some. The sample holds 2,500,000 or so clones, over 85% seen once. Sequenced input: naive CD4+ T cells from PBMCs. Subset specified: CD45RA+ positively selected. These receptors were obtained from a man aged 18 to 30 in good health. Some clones in this sample may be carry-over from other donors' samples.

The chain uses TRBV4-1 and TRBJ1-1, with unresolved D. The germline V gene has CDR1 MGHRA and CDR2 YSYEKL. This CDR3 is 15 amino acids long. The V end was cut by 4 bases, the J end by 3 bases, with 15 bases between. CDR3 loop: CASSRRWPADTEAFF. The DNA for the CDR3 is TGCGCCAGCAGCCGAAGGTGGCCCGCCGACACTGAAGCTTTCTTT.

V and J are TRBV5-4 and TRBJ1-1; the D is unclear. The CDR3 spans 13 residues. The germline V gene has CDR1 SGHNT and CDR2 YYREEE (reference sequence). With 3 bases removed from V and 10 bases from J, the gap between germline ends came to 16 bases. Here the CDR3 reads CASSSPGRSVAFF. DNA for the CDR3: TGTGCCAGCAGCTCTCCGGGAAGGAGCGTAGCTTTCTTT.

The chain links TRBV28 to TRBJ1-2; D not resolved. The CDR3 covers 15 residues. CDR1 is MDHEN, CDR2 SYDVKM, per germline. V was pared by 6 bases and J by 0 bases, with 14 bases between. CDR3 loop: CASRKGPDPNYGYTF. The DNA for the CDR3 is TGTGCCAGCAGGAAAGGGCCGGATCCTAACTATGGCTACACCTTC.

The chain uses TRBV28 and TRBJ2-5; no firm D call. V shed 3 bases and J shed 5 bases, with 13 bases lying between them. The CDR3 covers 14 residues. The V gene's germline CDR1 is MDHEN and CDR2 SYDVKM. This CDR3 reads CASSLVGAPETQYF. In DNA form, the CDR3 reads TGTGCCAGCAGTTTGGTCGGCGCCCCTGAGACCCAGTACTTC.

V and J are TRBV19 and TRBJ1-2; unclear D gene. The CDR3 spans 12 residues. CDR1 and CDR2 (germline): LNHDA, SQIVND (reference sequence). Trimming left V 4 bases short and J 8 bases short, with 11 bases between. DNA of the CDR3: TGTGCCAGTAGTACGGCGACTACGGGCTACACCTTC. Translating gives CASSTATTGYTF.

As for this clone: Additional DNA sequences in this sample encode the identical CDR3. The rearrangement joins TRBV28 to TRBJ1-1; D is possibly TRBD1 (6 bases). The germline V and J ends were trimmed by 6 bases and 2 bases, with 10 bases remaining between them. There are 13 residues in the CDR3. Germline CDR1 and CDR2: MDHEN and SYDVKM. The CDR3 DNA follows: TGTGCCAGCAGACCGGGGGGCAACACTGAAGCTTTCTTT. It is translated as CASRPGGNTEAFF.

On this clone: The sample holds other DNA sequences that translate to the same CDR3. This sequence joins TRBV7-2 and TRBJ2-5, with 9 bases aligning to TRBD2. The CDR3 sequence is 15 residues long. Germline CDR1 and CDR2: SGHTA and FQGNSA. Unmatched junction bases numbered 2, after V lost 1 base and J lost 2 bases. CDR3 protein: CASSLGLAGQETQYF. CDR3 bases: TGTGCCAGCAGCTTAGGGCTAGCGGGACAAGAGACCCAGTACTTC.

The rearrangement joins TRBV12-2 to TRBJ2-3. TRBV12-2 is marked as a pseudogene. CDR3 size: 18 residues. Written as DNA, the CDR3 is TGTGCAAGTCGCTCCCGGGGGCAGGACCGTGGCCCCACAGATACGCAGTATTTT. Translating it yields CASRSRGQDRGPTDTQYF.

V gene TRBV4-2 combines with J gene TRBJ2-7; 8 positions agree with TRBD2. V was pared by 4 bases and J by 1 base, with 9 bases of the junction left unmatched. Germline V gene lookup returns CDR1 LGHNA and CDR2 YNFKEQ. This CDR3 is built from 16 residues. The CDR3 DNA follows: TGTGCCAGCAGCCCTCGGTCTAGCGGGTCGTCCTACGAGCAGTACTTC. Translation: CASSPRSSGSSYEQYF.